The 6 T cell receptor beta chains below all came from one sample that was sequenced in a study of blood T cell repertoires in COVID-19. Here immunoSEQ multiplex PCR was the method, and the copy in TCRdb shows in-frame clones only, minus some. Counted here are some 38,000 clones, around 89% occurring once; the ten biggest clones make up less than 30%. Sequencing used peripheral blood. The receptors were gathered from a man aged 60-69 years with active or convalescent COVID-19.

This rearrangement joins TRBV15 to TRBJ2-1, with 10 bases aligning to TRBD2. Trimming cost V 0 bases and J 9 bases; bases outside gene matches: 5. Germline V CDR1 and CDR2: LNHNV, YYDKDF (reference sequence). This CDR3 comprises 15 residues. CDR3 nucleotide sequence: TGTGCCACCAGCAGAGATGTTTTAGCGGGAGGTGAGCAGTTCTTC. Translation gives CATSRDVLAGGEQFF.

This chain joins TRBV10-3 and TRBJ2-2; 7 nucleotides line up with TRBD2. The CDR3 extends over 14 amino acids. Per germline, CDR1 ENHRY and CDR2 SYGVKD. V was pared by 7 bases and J by 2 bases, with 4 bases of the junction left unmatched. The DNA of the CDR3 is TGTGCCATCATGGGGGGGATTAACACCGGGGAGCTGTTTTTT. Encoded protein: CAIMGGINTGELFF.

The table lists this clone with a few counts. This sequence joins TRBV6-5 and TRBJ1-1; TRBD1 might be the D (5 bases). Between the trimmed V and J ends, which lost 6 bases and 7 bases, there was a span of 18 bases. In germline, CDR1 is MNHEY, CDR2 SVGAGI. The CDR3 is made up of 14 amino acids. The CDR3 DNA reads TGTGCCAGCAGGGATTCGACAGTTATAGGTGAAGCTTTCTTT. It encodes CASRDSTVIGEAFF.

V and J are TRBV19 and TRBJ2-1; 10 nucleotides line up with TRBD2. The germline gives CDR1 LNHDA, CDR2 SQIVND (reference sequence). This CDR3 spans 15 amino acids. Losses at the gene ends were 3 bases for V and 8 bases for J; bases not matched to a gene: 7. CDR3 DNA sequence: TGTGCCAGTAGTATTATGGGACTAGCGAGCTATGAGCAGTTCTTC. This encodes CASSIMGLASYEQFF.

V is TRBV6-6 and J is TRBJ1-1; 9 positions match TRBD1. CDR1 and CDR2 from the germline V gene are MNHNY and SVGAGI (reference sequence). Unmatched junction bases numbered 4, after V lost 6 bases and J lost 5 bases. This CDR3 contains 13 residues. Written as DNA, the CDR3 is TGTGCCAGCAGGACAGGGGGGGGGACTGAAGCTTTCTTT. Translating gives CASRTGGGTEAFF.

The chain has TRBV11-2 and TRBJ2-3; 8 nucleotides agree with TRBD1. CDR1 and CDR2 from the germline V gene are SGHAT and FQNNGV. The CDR3 runs to 14 residues. Trimming cost V 5 bases and J 2 bases; bases outside gene matches: 3. CDR3 bases: TGTGCCAGCAGCCTGGACAGGGTCACAGATACGCAGTATTTT. Amino acids: CASSLDRVTDTQYF.